This T cell receptor (beta chain) originates from a study of blood T cell repertoires in COVID-19. The V and J ends lost 3 bases and 1 base respectively, with 13 bases between them. This CDR3 is built from 15 residues. Germline CDR1 LGHDT, CDR2 YNNKEL (reference sequence). Those enrolled, adults aged roughly 18 to 90 years, came from about two dozen US areas. Generated by immunoSEQ multiplex PCR, the TCRdb table keeps only in-frame clones and is missing some. The sample gives about 380,000 clones, more than 75% of which show up once; more than 0.95% is in the top ten. The sample comprised PBMCs or T cells enriched from blood (not recorded which). The chain links TRBV3-1 (or the pseudogene TRBV3-2) to TRBJ2-7; no clear D gene. The TCR comes from a woman aged 18-29 years who had recovered from COVID-19. The CDR3 reads CASSHAGSESYEQYF. The CDR3 bases are TGTGCCAGCAGCCATGCCGGGTCGGAGTCCTACGAGCAGTACTTC.